This TCR beta chain was recorded in a study of shared clonotypes between healthy human individuals. Broader study findings: Sampling involved blood alone; tissue repertoires likely differ. Estimated richness was generally greater in naive than memory subsets. Unshared clonotypes carried lower generation probabilities than those common to all four donors.

Genomic DNA of every subset was divided equally among multiple immunoSEQ plates. The repertoire was sequenced with immunoSEQ multiplex PCR; TCRdb's copy has only in-frame clones and lacks some. This table has approximately 1,500,000 clones, over 95% appearing once. Per the germline V gene, CDR1 is MDHEN and CDR2 is SYDVKM. The CDR3 sequence is 14 residues long. In regard to this clone: As yet, its antigen is unknown. At one of its ends the junction is not consistent with the germline gene, which may arise from a read error.

This clonotype was obtained from a man aged 25 to 40 in good health. The rearrangement links TRBV28 to TRBJ2-7, with a possible D match to TRBD1 (6 bases). The sample was naive CD4+ T cells sorted from blood. The subset: CD45RA+ positively selected. CDR3 in amino acids: CASSLGLQGLLGHF. DNA of the CDR3: TGTGCCAGCAGTTTAGGTCTTCAGGGGCTACTGGGGCACTTC.